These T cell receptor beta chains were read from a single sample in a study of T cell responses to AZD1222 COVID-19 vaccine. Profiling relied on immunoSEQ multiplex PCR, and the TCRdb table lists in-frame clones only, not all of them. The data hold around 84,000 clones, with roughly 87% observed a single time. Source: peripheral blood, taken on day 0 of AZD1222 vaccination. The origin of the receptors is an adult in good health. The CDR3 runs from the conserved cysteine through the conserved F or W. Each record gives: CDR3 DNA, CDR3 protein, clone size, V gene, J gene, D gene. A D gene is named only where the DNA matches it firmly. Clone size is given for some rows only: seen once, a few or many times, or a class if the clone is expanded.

DNA: TGTGCCAGCAGCTTAGATTTTGGGACAGCGCAAGAGACCCAGTACTTC
CDR3: CASSLDFGTAQETQYF
size: NA
V: TRBV11-2
J: TRBJ2-5
D: TRBD1

DNA: TGTGCCAGCAGCTGCTCCGGACTAGCGGGACGGTACAATGAGCAGTTCTTC
CDR3: CASSCSGLAGRYNEQFF
size: NA
V: TRBV12-1
J: TRBJ2-1
D: NA

DNA: TGTGCCATCAGTCTGGACGGATCCTACGAGCAGTACTTC
CDR3: CAISLDGSYEQYF
size: NA
V: TRBV10-3
J: TRBJ2-7
D: NA

DNA: TGTGCCAGCAGTTTCGGCGGTACAGATACGCAGTATTTT
CDR3: CASSFGGTDTQYF
size: NA
V: TRBV12-3/TRBV12-4
J: TRBJ2-3
D: NA

DNA: TGCGCCAGCAGCTTGGCTGCTAGCGGGAGAGACGAGCAGTTCTTC
CDR3: CASSLAASGRDEQFF
size: NA
V: TRBV5-1
J: TRBJ2-1
D: TRBD2

DNA: TGTGCCAGCAGCTCACCCCAGCAGGGGAAAACTGGGGCCAACGTCCTGACTTTC
CDR3: CASSSPQQGKTGANVLTF
size: NA
V: TRBV11-2
J: TRBJ2-6
D: NA

DNA: TGTGCCAGCAGCATCGCCCTGGATACGCAGTATTTT
CDR3: CASSIALDTQYF
size: NA
V: TRBV7-9
J: TRBJ2-3
D: NA

DNA: TGTGCCAGCAGTTCCCCCCTGTGGGGGGGTGAGCAGTTCTTC
CDR3: CASSSPLWGGEQFF
size: once
V: TRBV28
J: TRBJ2-1
D: TRBD2

DNA: TGTGCCAGCAGCCGAATGGCGTCGACGGTGGGGGAGACCCAGTACTTC
CDR3: CASSRMASTVGETQYF
size: NA
V: TRBV7-9
J: TRBJ2-5
D: NA

DNA: TGTGCCAGCACCCAGTTGGTAGCGGGAGCGAAAGAGCAGTACTTC
CDR3: CASTQLVAGAKEQYF
size: NA
V: TRBV28
J: TRBJ2-7
D: TRBD2

DNA: TGTGCCAGCAGCTCATTCCGGGACAGCAATCAGCCCCAGCATTTT
CDR3: CASSSFRDSNQPQHF
size: NA
V: TRBV7-9
J: TRBJ1-5
D: NA

DNA: TGTGCCAGTACCAAACCGGGCAGGGATCAGCCCCAGCATTTT
CDR3: CASTKPGRDQPQHF
size: NA
V: TRBV19
J: TRBJ1-5
D: NA

DNA: TGTGCCGGCCAAAGGACTAGCGGGAAAAATGAGCAGTTCTTC
CDR3: CAGQRTSGKNEQFF
size: NA
V: TRBV5-4
J: TRBJ2-1
D: TRBD2

DNA: TGTGCCAGCAGCGTAGAACAGGGGGCCTACGAGCAGTACTTC
CDR3: CASSVEQGAYEQYF
size: NA
V: TRBV9
J: TRBJ2-7
D: TRBD1

DNA: TGTGCCAGTAGTCCTTACAGGGACCGGGAGCGGGAAGCTTTCTTT
CDR3: CASSPYRDREREAFF
size: NA
V: TRBV19
J: TRBJ1-1
D: NA

DNA: TGTGCCATCAGTCCTACTTTACTGGGGAAAACTACTGAAGCTTTCTTT
CDR3: CAISPTLLGKTTEAFF
size: NA
V: TRBV10-3
J: TRBJ1-1
D: NA

DNA: TGTGCCAGTAGTATACCGGTAGATAATTCACCCCTCCACTTT
CDR3: CASSIPVDNSPLHF
size: NA
V: TRBV19
J: TRBJ1-6
D: NA

DNA: TGTGCCAGCCAGACAGTAACTAATGAAAAACTGTTTTTT
CDR3: CASQTVTNEKLFF
size: NA
V: TRBV2
J: TRBJ1-4
D: NA

DNA: TGTGCCACCAGCAGAGTGGACGGAACCTACGAGCAGTACTTC
CDR3: CATSRVDGTYEQYF
size: NA
V: TRBV15
J: TRBJ2-7
D: NA

DNA: TGTGCCAGCAGTTCCCGACACTACGAGCAGTACTTC
CDR3: CASSSRHYEQYF
size: NA
V: TRBV28
J: TRBJ2-7
D: NA

DNA: TGTGCCAGCAGCTTAGAAAGTGCTAAGCAGTTCTTC
CDR3: CASSLESAKQFF
size: NA
V: TRBV7-9
J: TRBJ2-1
D: NA

DNA: TGCAGTGCTAGCGGGAGAGATGAGCAGTTCTTC
CDR3: CSASGRDEQFF
size: NA
V: TRBV20-1
J: TRBJ2-1
D: NA

DNA: TGTGCCTGTCAGGGTAGGGCTGAAAAACTGTTTTTT
CDR3: CACQGRAEKLFF
size: NA
V: TRBV30
J: TRBJ1-4
D: NA

DNA: TGTGCCAGCAGTTTATCTTACACCGGGGAGCTGTTTTTT
CDR3: CASSLSYTGELFF
size: NA
V: TRBV27
J: TRBJ2-2
D: NA

DNA: TGTGCCAGTAGTATAAGCAGGTCTGGGAATCAGCCCCAGCATTTT
CDR3: CASSISRSGNQPQHF
size: NA
V: TRBV19
J: TRBJ1-5
D: NA

DNA: TGCGCCAGCAGCGATACAGGGTCCGCTTCCCATGAGCAGTTCTTC
CDR3: CASSDTGSASHEQFF
size: once
V: TRBV10-2
J: TRBJ2-1
D: NA

DNA: TGTGCCAGCAGCAGGGGACGGGGATCCTACAATGAGCAGTTCTTC
CDR3: CASSRGRGSYNEQFF
size: NA
V: TRBV13
J: TRBJ2-1
D: NA

DNA: TGTGCCAGCTCACCAGAGGGTGAAGCTTTCTTT
CDR3: CASSPEGEAFF
size: NA
V: TRBV18
J: TRBJ1-1
D: NA

DNA: TGTGCCAGCAGCATAGGACAGGGGGAAGGCTACACCTTC
CDR3: CASSIGQGEGYTF
size: once
V: TRBV7-3
J: TRBJ1-2
D: TRBD1

DNA: TGCGCCAGCAACCCTGGACGCCATAGCAATCAGCCCCAGCATTTT
CDR3: CASNPGRHSNQPQHF
size: NA
V: TRBV10-2
J: TRBJ1-5
D: NA

DNA: TGCAGCGTCGCCACTACAGGGGCTGGAAACACCATATATTTT
CDR3: CSVATTGAGNTIYF
size: NA
V: TRBV29-1
J: TRBJ1-3
D: TRBD1

DNA: TGTGCCAGTAGTGTAAACAGGGGGCTTAGCTCCTACGAGCAGTACTTC
CDR3: CASSVNRGLSSYEQYF
size: NA
V: TRBV19
J: TRBJ2-7
D: TRBD1

DNA: TGTGCCACCAGCAGAGGTACTGACAGGATCGACTCTGGAAACACCATATATTTT
CDR3: CATSRGTDRIDSGNTIYF
size: NA
V: TRBV15
J: TRBJ1-3
D: NA

DNA: TGTGCCAGCAGTGATGGGAGGGGGCAGCCCCAGCATTTT
CDR3: CASSDGRGQPQHF
size: NA
V: TRBV6-1
J: TRBJ1-5
D: NA

DNA: TGTGCCTGGAGCGGTAGCGGGAATGAGCAGTTCTTC
CDR3: CAWSGSGNEQFF
size: NA
V: TRBV30
J: TRBJ2-1
D: TRBD2

DNA: TGTGCCAGCACCGGTGAAGACGGTCGGGGCTACACCTTC
CDR3: CASTGEDGRGYTF
size: few
V: TRBV6-5
J: TRBJ1-2
D: NA

DNA: TGTGCCAGCAGTGCCAAGGGTCTGACAGGCCATTCTGGAAACACCATATATTTT
CDR3: CASSAKGLTGHSGNTIYF
size: NA
V: TRBV2
J: TRBJ1-3
D: NA